This TCR beta chain is drawn from a study of OX40 agonist ivuxolimab in advanced cancers. On the study more broadly: Patients received ivuxolimab, an intravenous treatment, every 2 weeks at 0.01 to 10 mg/kg. Cancers in dose escalation were hepatocellular, melanoma, renal cell and head and neck. Previous treatment with anti-PD-1, anti-PD-L1 or anti-CTLA-4 therapy was allowed; 30% to 50% had received some.

Data came from immunoSEQ multiplex PCR; TCRdb stores just in-frame clones and leaves some out. This repertoire shows fewer than 40,000 clones, approximately 86% found once; its top ten account for 25% to 40%. CDR1 is SGHAT and CDR2 is FQNNGV in the germline V gene. The CDR3 runs 18 residues. The V segment lost 6 bases and the J segment 3 bases; nucleotides outside the gene matches: 17. In this sample, this clone turned up once. The input for sequencing was CD4+ or CD8+ T cells sorted from blood, taken in a trial of the OX40 agonist ivuxolimab. The chain recombines TRBV11-2 with TRBJ2-1; TRBD2 aligns across 7 bases. This clonotype originated in an adult with an advanced solid tumor such as melanoma, head and neck, liver or kidney cancer. CDR3 nucleotides: TGTGCCAGCAGGCCTGCGGCGGGAGAAGATGCCGACTACAATGAGCAGTTCTTC. It codes for CASRPAAGEDADYNEQFF. The whole variable domain, remainder taken from reference TRBV11-2 and TRBJ2-1, is EAGVAQSPRYKIIEKRQSVAFWCNPISGHATLYWYQQILGQGPKLLIQFQNNGVVDDSQLPKDRFSAERLKGVDSTLKIQPAKLEDSAVYLCASRPAAGEDADYNEQFFGPGTRLTVL.